The 17 T cell receptor beta chains below all came from one sample that was sequenced in a study of CD8+ T cells in alopecia areata. RNA extraction and reverse transcription yielded cDNA as sequencing template. This table comes from immunoSEQ multiplex PCR, and its TCRdb copy is limited to in-frame clones, with some not included. The sample has roughly 250,000 clones, roughly two thirds seen once. The sequencing here drew on CD4+ T cells sorted from blood, taken at week 0. The receptors were gathered from a human donor with alopecia areata.

The rearrangement joins TRBV7-3 to TRBJ2-6; D may be TRBD2 (6 bases). Trimming removed 6 bases at V and 2 bases at J, with 11 bases between. This CDR3 has 15 amino acids. Germline CDR1 SGHTA, CDR2 FQGTGA. The CDR3, as DNA: TGTGCCAGCAGTCGTACGGGGGCTGGGGCCAACGTCCTGACTTTC. This gives the protein CASSRTGAGANVLTF.

As concerns this clone: Its ends do not fully match the called genes, so a read error is possible. The rearrangement links TRBV7-9 to TRBJ1-2, with unresolved D. Germline V CDR1 and CDR2: SEHNR, FQNEAQ (reference sequence). CDR3 length equals 12 residues. The CDR3 loop reads CASSYSDYRYTF. CDR3 nucleotide sequence: TGTGCCAGCAGCTATAGTGACTATCGCTACACCTTC.

V is TRBV27 and J is TRBJ1-1; D perhaps matches TRBD1 (5 bases). The CDR3 is 13 residues long. CDR1 is MNHEY and CDR2 is SMNVEV in the germline V gene (reference sequence). V lost 7 bases to trimming and J lost 5 bases, with 14 bases between them. DNA for the CDR3: TGTGCCAGCAAGAACGGGGGAGGAACTGAAGCTTTCTTT. The encoded protein is CASKNGGGTEAFF.

The rearrangement links TRBV29-1 to TRBJ1-1; TRBD1 aligns across 10 bases. The CDR3 extends over 15 amino acids. CDR1 is SQVTM, CDR2 ANQGSEA, per germline. J gave up 3 bases and V 5 bases, and 9 bases lay outside the gene matches. As DNA, the CDR3 is TGCAGCGTTAGGCGACAGGGGGCAGGGTACACTGAAGCTTTCTTT. It encodes CSVRRQGAGYTEAFF.

This clone has just a few counts. The rearrangement joins TRBV30 to TRBJ1-1; TRBD1 matches at 8 bases. J gave up 3 bases and V 3 bases, and 9 bases lay outside the gene matches. CDR3 length equals 15 residues. Germline lookup yields CDR1 GTSNPN and CDR2 SVGIG (reference sequence). The CDR3 DNA reads as TGTGCCTGGAGGGTCAGCTTACAGGGGGACACTGAAGCTTTCTTT. It is translated as CAWRVSLQGDTEAFF.

The V gene is TRBV7-9, the J gene TRBJ2-7; TRBD1 agrees at 10 bases. CDR1 and CDR2 from the germline V gene are SEHNR and FQNEAQ (reference sequence). There are 16 residues in the CDR3. The ends lost 5 bases at V and 5 bases at J; junction bases unmatched: 12. CDR3 sequence: CASSPPWTGGGDEQYF. The CDR3 DNA reads TGTGCCAGCAGCCCACCATGGACAGGGGGAGGGGACGAGCAGTACTTC. Looking up the rest from reference TRBV7-9 and TRBJ2-7 gives the full variable domain: DTGVSQNPRHKITKRGQNVTFRCDPISEHNRLYWYRQTLGQGPEFLTYFQNEAQLEKSRLLSDRFSAERPKGSFSTLEIQRTEQGDSAMYLCASSPPWTGGGDEQYFGPGTRLTVT.

This clone occurred a few times. J is TRBJ1-2 and V is TRBV29-1; weak D call: TRBD1 (6 bases). The CDR3 length is 12 residues. The V end lost 2 bases, the J end lost 2 bases, and 6 bases lay between the germline ends. CDR1 and CDR2 from the germline V gene are SQVTM and ANQGSEA. CDR3: CSVEQGNYGYTF. The CDR3 DNA follows: TGCAGCGTTGAACAGGGGAACTATGGCTACACCTTC.

The CDR3 DNA reads as TGTGCCAGCAGCTTGGTAGGGACAGGGGCAGAGACCCAGTACTTC. Amino acids: CASSLVGTGAETQYF. This sequence joins TRBV5-4 and TRBJ2-5, with 10 bases lining up with TRBD1. CDR1 and CDR2 from the germline V gene are SGHNT and YYREEE (reference sequence). The CDR3 runs 15 residues. The V gene end was trimmed by 0 bases and the J gene end by 4 bases; junction bases not matched to a gene: 3. The full variable domain, completed using reference TRBV5-4 and TRBJ2-5, is ETGVTQSPTHLIKTRGQQVTLRCSSQSGHNTVSWYQQALGQGPQFIFQYYREEENGRGNFPPRFSGLQFPNYSSELNVNALELDDSALYLCASSLVGTGAETQYFGPGTRLLVL.

This clone was counted a few times. The rearrangement uses TRBV19 and TRBJ1-1; TRBD1 is a possible D gene (6 bases). Trimming pared 6 bases from V and 1 base from J, leaving 21 bases between. The germline V gene encodes CDR1 LNHDA and CDR2 SQIVND (reference sequence). CDR3 length: 17 amino acids. In nucleotides, the CDR3 is TGTGCCAGTAGACGAACAGGGAGAAACCTGGGGAACACTGAAGCTTTCTTT. It codes for CASRRTGRNLGNTEAFF.

The chain carries TRBV25-1 and TRBJ1-5, with a tentative D call TRBD1 (5 bases). Looked up from germline, CDR1 is MGHDK and CDR2 is SYGVNS. Trimming cost V 3 bases and J 7 bases, with 7 bases left between them. This CDR3 has 12 amino acids. The CDR3 sequence: CASSEGLQPQHF. In nucleotides, the CDR3 is TGTGCCAGCAGTGAGGGGCTGCAGCCCCAGCATTTT.

This sequence joins TRBV29-1 and TRBJ2-6; tentatively, D is TRBD1 or TRBD2 (5 bases each). The CDR3 has 13 residues. V was shortened by 6 bases and J by 2 bases, with 8 bases between the two germline ends. The germline V gene encodes CDR1 SQVTM and CDR2 ANQGSEA. The CDR3 DNA follows: TGCAGCGTGATGGGGGCTGGGGCCAACGTCCTGACTTTC. It is translated as CSVMGAGANVLTF.

V and J are TRBV29-1 and TRBJ2-5, with D perhaps TRBD1 (6 bases). This CDR3 has 14 residues. V was pared by 3 bases and J by 4 bases, with 15 bases between. Per the germline V gene, CDR1 is SQVTM and CDR2 is ANQGSEA. CDR3 amino acids: CSVEDTGSVETQYF. The CDR3 region has the DNA TGCAGCGTTGAGGACACAGGGTCCGTAGAGACCCAGTACTTC.

This clone was detected a few times. This chain joins TRBV5-1 and TRBJ2-7, with unresolved D. Germline V CDR1 and CDR2: SGHRS, YFSETQ. The CDR3 sequence is 13 residues long. Trimming took off 0 bases at V and 0 bases at J, with 4 bases between the two ends. The CDR3 protein is CASSLDNSYEQYF. The CDR3 coding sequence is TGCGCCAGCAGCTTGGACAACTCCTACGAGCAGTACTTC.

This clone was found a few times. This chain connects TRBV2 to TRBJ1-4; the D is unclear. The germline CDR1 and CDR2 sequences are SNHLY and FYNNEI. This CDR3 is 15 amino acids long. Trimming left V 7 bases short and J 0 bases short, with 12 bases between. The CDR3 reads CASNEDTTTNEKLFF. Written as DNA, the CDR3 is TGTGCCAGCAATGAGGATACGACAACTAATGAAAAACTGTTTTTT.

The chain couples TRBV30 to TRBJ1-3; D call uncertain. Germline assignment: CDR1 GTSNPN and CDR2 SVGIG (reference sequence). With 3 bases removed from V and 0 bases from J, the gap between germline ends came to 9 bases. This CDR3 comprises 14 residues. The CDR3 DNA reads as TGTGCCTGGAGACTGCATATCTCTGGAAACACCATATATTTT. Residues: CAWRLHISGNTIYF.

The V call is TRBV30, the J call TRBJ2-5, with unresolved D. V gave up 1 base and J gave up 1 base, with 7 bases separating them. CDR1 and CDR2 from the germline V gene are GTSNPN and SVGIG (reference sequence). There are 13 residues in the CDR3. The CDR3 protein is CAWSGTSQETQYF. The CDR3 DNA is TGTGCCTGGAGTGGGACCTCCCAAGAGACCCAGTACTTC.

This chain links TRBV7-8 with TRBJ2-7; TRBD1 or TRBD2 may be the D gene (6 bases each). With 2 bases removed from V and 4 bases from J, the gap between germline ends came to 12 bases. The CDR3 contains 14 residues. Germline CDR1 reads SGHVS; CDR2 reads FQNEAQ. In nucleotides, the CDR3 is TGTGCCAGCAGCTTATTGGGGGGCGGGTACGAGCAGTACTTC. This sequence encodes CASSLLGGGYEQYF.